Described below is a single T cell receptor (beta chain) sequence and its context. In the study's own analysis: Nucleated cell number was recorded as an estimate derived from reference gene primer amplification. Sequencing was performed with immunoSEQ multiplex PCR; in TCRdb, only in-frame clones are kept and a portion is missing. V and J calls and clone size come straight from that table; D and trimming were deduced from the DNA. In the table there are approximately 350,000 clones, under 95% of which are singletons. The data stem from a study of blood T cell repertoires in COVID-19. Overall study: The United States, Italy and Spain provided the acute and convalescent COVID-19 samples. PBMCs, B-cell-depleted T cells, or T cells were the source of the cDNA or gDNA that made up the material.

The CDR3 is 14 amino acids. Trimming cost V 4 bases and J 5 bases; bases outside gene matches: 2. Germline CDR1 and CDR2: KGHSH and LQKENI. The sequenced sample was peripheral blood. The V gene is TRBV18, the J gene TRBJ1-4; 9 bases are a match to TRBD1. The clonotype was recovered from a woman aged 18-29 years who had recovered from COVID-19. The CDR3 loop reads CASSLDRGNEKLFF. In nucleotides, the CDR3 is TGTGCCAGCTCACTTGACAGGGGGAATGAAAAACTGTTTTTT.